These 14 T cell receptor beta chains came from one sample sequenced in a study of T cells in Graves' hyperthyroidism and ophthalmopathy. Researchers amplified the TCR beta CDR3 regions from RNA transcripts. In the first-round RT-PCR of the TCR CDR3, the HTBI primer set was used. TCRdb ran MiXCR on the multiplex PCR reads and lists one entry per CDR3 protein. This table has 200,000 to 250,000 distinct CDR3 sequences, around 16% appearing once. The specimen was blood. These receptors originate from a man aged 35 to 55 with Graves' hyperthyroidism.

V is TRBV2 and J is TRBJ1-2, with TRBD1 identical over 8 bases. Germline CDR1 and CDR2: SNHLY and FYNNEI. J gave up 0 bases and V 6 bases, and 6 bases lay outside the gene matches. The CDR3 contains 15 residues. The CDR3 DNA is TGTGCCAGCAGAATTACGACAGGGGCTAACTATGGCTACACCTTC. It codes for CASRITTGANYGYTF.

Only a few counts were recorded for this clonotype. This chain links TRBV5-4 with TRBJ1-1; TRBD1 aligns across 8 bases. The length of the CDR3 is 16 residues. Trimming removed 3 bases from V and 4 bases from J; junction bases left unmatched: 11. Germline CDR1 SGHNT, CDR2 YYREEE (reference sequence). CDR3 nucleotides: TGTGCCAGCAGCTCCCTGCTTGGCAGGGGGCCCACTGAAGCTTTCTTT. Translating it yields CASSSLLGRGPTEAFF. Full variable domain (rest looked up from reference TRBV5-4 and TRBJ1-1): ETGVTQSPTHLIKTRGQQVTLRCSSQSGHNTVSWYQQALGQGPQFIFQYYREEENGRGNFPPRFSGLQFPNYSSELNVNALELDDSALYLCASSSLLGRGPTEAFFGQGTRLTVV.

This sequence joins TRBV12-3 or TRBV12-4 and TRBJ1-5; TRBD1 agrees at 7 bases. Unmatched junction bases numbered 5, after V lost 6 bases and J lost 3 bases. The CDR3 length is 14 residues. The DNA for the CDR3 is TGTGCCAGCAGACAACAGGGGCTCAATCAGCCCCAGCATTTT. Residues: CASRQQGLNQPQHF.

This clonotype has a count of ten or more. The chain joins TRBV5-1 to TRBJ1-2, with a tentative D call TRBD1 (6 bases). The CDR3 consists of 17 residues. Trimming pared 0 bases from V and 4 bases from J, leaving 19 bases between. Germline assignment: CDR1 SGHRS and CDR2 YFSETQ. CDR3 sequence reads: CASSLGLPDSPFYGYTF. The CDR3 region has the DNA TGCGCCAGCAGCTTGGGGTTACCGGACAGCCCCTTCTATGGCTACACCTTC.

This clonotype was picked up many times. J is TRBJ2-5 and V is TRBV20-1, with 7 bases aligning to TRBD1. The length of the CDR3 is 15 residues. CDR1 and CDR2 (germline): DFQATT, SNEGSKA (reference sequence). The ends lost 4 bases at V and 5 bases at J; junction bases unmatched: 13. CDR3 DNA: TGCAGTGCTACTCCCGGGACAGAGCTAAGGGAGACCCAGTACTTC. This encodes CSATPGTELRETQYF.

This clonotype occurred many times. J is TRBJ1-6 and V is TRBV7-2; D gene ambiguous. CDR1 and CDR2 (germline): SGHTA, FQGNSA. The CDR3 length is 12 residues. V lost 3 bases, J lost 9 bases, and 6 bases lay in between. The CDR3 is CASSFSASPLHF. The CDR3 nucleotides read TGTGCCAGCAGCTTCTCAGCTTCACCCCTCCACTTT.

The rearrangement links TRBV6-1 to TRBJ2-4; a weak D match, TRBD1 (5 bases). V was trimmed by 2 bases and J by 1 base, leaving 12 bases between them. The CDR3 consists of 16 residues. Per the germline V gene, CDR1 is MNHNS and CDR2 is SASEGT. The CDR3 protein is CASSETPGRAKNIQYF. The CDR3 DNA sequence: TGTGCCAGCAGTGAAACGCCAGGGCGGGCCAAAAACATTCAGTACTTC.

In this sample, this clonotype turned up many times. CDR3 protein: CASSYSLGGANVLTF. DNA for the CDR3: TGTGCCAGCAGTTACTCTTTGGGCGGGGCCAACGTCCTGACTTTC. The chain combines TRBV6-5 with TRBJ2-6; D not certain. V lost 0 bases, J lost 4 bases, and 7 bases lay in between. Germline V CDR1 and CDR2: MNHEY, SVGAGI. CDR3 length: 15 amino acids.

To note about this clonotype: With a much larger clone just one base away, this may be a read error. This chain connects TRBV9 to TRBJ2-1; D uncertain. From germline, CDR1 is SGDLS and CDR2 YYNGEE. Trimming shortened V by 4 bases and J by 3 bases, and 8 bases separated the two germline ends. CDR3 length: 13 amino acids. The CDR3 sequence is CASSLELYNEQFF. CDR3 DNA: TGTGCCAGCAGCTTAGAACTCTACAATGAGCAGTTCTTC.

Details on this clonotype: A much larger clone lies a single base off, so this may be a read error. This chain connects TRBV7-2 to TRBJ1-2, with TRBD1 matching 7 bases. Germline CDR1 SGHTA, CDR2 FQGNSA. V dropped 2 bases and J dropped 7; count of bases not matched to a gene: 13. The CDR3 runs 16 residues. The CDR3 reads CASSLYGTARHGGYTF. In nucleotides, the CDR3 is TGTGCCAGCAGCTTATACGGGACAGCCCGCCATGGTGGCTACACCTTC.

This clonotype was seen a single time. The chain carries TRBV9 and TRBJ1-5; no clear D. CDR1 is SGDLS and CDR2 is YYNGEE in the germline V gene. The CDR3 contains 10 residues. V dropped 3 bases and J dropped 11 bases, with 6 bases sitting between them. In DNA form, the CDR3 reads TGTGCCAGCAGCGCCAGGTCCCAGCATTTT. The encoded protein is CASSARSQHF.

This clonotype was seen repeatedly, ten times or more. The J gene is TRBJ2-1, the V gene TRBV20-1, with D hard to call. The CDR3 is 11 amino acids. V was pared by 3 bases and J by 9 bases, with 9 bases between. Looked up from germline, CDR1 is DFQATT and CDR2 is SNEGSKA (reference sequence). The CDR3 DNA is TGCAGTGCTAGTAGAGGTTCTGAGCAGTTCTTC. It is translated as CSASRGSEQFF.

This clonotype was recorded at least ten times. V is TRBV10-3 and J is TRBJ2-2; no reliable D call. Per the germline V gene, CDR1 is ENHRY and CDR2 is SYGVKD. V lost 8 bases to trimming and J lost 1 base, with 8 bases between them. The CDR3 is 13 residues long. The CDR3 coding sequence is TGTGCCATCCGGGCTGGGAACACCGGGGAGCTGTTTTTT. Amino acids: CAIRAGNTGELFF.

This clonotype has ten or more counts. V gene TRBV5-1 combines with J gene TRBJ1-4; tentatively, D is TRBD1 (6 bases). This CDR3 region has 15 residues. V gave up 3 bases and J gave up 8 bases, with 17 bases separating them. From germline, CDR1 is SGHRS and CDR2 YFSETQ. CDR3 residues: CASSSGTSPVEKLFF. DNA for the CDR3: TGCGCCAGCAGCTCTGGGACAAGCCCGGTAGAAAAACTGTTTTTT.